The rows below give T cell receptor beta chains drawn from one sample of a study of CD8+CD57+ T cells in acquired aplastic anemia. TCRdb itself ran the reads through MiXCR, one entry per CDR3 protein. The sample holds around 150,000 distinct CDR3 sequences, 40% to 60% seen once. The sequenced material came from sorted CD4+, CD8+, or CD8+CD57+ T cells (not recorded which) from PBMCs. The source is a human donor with aplastic anemia. Each CDR3 is given without its conserved first and last residue.

TRBV12-3/TRBV12-4 ASSFMTGSTEAF
TRBV4-2 ASSQEARTGSSEQF
TRBV19 ASSMWGGGYEQF
TRBV11-1 ASSLDGWNTEAF
TRBV15 ATSRGKQGSYGYT
TRBV11-2 ASSPAQGWGTDTQY
TRBV19 ASSTASWDTQY
TRBV6-4 ASSPEGATQPQH
TRBV7-2 ASSLVRDSIYT
TRBV20-1 SANGGSTEAF
TRBV7-2 ASTTRAGELF
TRBV20-1 SARSGREVYEQY
TRBV15 ATKNSGANVLT
TRBV7-2 ASSLTSGAEQY
TRBV19 ASYSGTGGLDLYNEQF
TRBV5-1 ASSLGAGDSLYEQY
TRBV30 AWSGGSLRNPYGYT
TRBV2 ASSDGVSSGNTIY
TRBV19 ASRVGLAAETQY
TRBV29-1 SVEGLTLEQY
TRBV20-1 SARDLENSGSPLEQY
TRBV19 ASSPLGTENTEAF
TRBV25-1 ASSVAGGLDNEQF
TRBV9 ASSVGEGPYEQY
TRBV24-1 ATRSSGWAADTQY
TRBV19 ASSIWAGTNYGYT
TRBV2 ASSGTAGDYGYT
TRBV20-1 SAPKRTTSAYLQY
TRBV20-1 SARPGEGANTGELF
TRBV10-3 AIREGREEKLF
TRBV4-3 ASSQEAGLPFYEQY
TRBV20-1 SASTGVWDNEQF
TRBV5-1 ASSDEGAGGYT
TRBV19 ASSPTGRIYGYT
TRBV11-1 ASSSAVTSGPGANVLT
TRBV7-6 ASSETGYGFSGANVLT
TRBV5-6 ASSQSGTVYEQY
TRBV24-1 ASSSPVYSYEQY
TRBV6-4 ASSDNLDTGELF
TRBV11-1 ASSLPSNVYNEQF
TRBV2 ASSSREVANTYEQY
TRBV2 ASDPGVDDNEQF
TRBV20-1 SAVRGGRRADEQF
TRBV20-1 SARDSAGYDEQY
TRBV7-2 ASSLGFRRAAEQF
TRBV3-1 ASSQDLGGYT
TRBV3-1 ASSRGHNQPQH
TRBV27 ASSPPASGSPDTQY